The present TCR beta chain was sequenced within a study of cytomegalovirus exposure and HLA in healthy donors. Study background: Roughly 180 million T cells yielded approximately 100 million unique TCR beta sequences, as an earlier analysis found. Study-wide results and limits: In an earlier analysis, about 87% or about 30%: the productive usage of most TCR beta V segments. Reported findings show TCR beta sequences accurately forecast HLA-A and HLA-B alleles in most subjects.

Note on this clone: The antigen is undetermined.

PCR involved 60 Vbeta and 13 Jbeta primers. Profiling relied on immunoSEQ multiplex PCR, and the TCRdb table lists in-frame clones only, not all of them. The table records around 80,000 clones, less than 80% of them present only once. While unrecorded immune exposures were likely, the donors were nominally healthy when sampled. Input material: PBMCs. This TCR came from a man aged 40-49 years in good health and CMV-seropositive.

CDR3 in DNA: TGCGCCAGCAGTGAGTCCCCGGACAGCTCCTACGAGCAGTACTTC. Translated: CASSESPDSSYEQYF. J is TRBJ2-7 and V is TRBV10-2; D is possibly TRBD1 (6 bases). The CDR3 is made up of 15 amino acids. Germline loops: CDR1 WSHSY, CDR2 SAAADI. V gave up 0 bases and J gave up 0 bases, with 9 bases separating them.